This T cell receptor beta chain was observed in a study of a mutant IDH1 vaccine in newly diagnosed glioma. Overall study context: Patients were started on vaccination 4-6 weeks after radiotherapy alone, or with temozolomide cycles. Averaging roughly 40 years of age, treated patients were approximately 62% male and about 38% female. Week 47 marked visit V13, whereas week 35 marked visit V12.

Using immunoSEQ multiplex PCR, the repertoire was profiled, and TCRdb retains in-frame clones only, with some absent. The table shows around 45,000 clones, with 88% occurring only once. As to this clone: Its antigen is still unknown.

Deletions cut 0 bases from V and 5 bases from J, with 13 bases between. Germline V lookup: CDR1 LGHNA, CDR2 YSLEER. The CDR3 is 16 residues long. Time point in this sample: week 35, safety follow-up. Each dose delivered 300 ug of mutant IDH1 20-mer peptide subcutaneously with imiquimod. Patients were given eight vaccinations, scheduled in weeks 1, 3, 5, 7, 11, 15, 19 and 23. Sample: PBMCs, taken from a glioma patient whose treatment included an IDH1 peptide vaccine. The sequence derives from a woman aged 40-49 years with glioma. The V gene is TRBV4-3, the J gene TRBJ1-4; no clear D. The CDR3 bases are TGCGCCAGCAGCCAAGATTCATCCGGGGTGAATGAAAAACTGTTTTTT. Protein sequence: CASSQDSSGVNEKLFF.